This T cell receptor (beta chain) was recovered during a study of shared clonotypes between healthy human individuals. The CDR3 runs to 13 residues. The germline V gene has CDR1 LNHNV and CDR2 YYDKDF (reference sequence). V dropped 7 bases and J dropped 4 bases, with 11 bases sitting between them. The assay was immunoSEQ multiplex PCR, and TCRdb's table has in-frame clones only and misses some. Of over 2 million clones in the sample, approximately 94% are singletons; the top ten hold 1% to 1.3%. Naive CD8 cells lacked CD45RO and underwent positive selection for CCR7, leaving out terminally differentiated effector memory CD45RA+ cells.

Sequenced sample: naive CD8+ T cells sorted from blood. The rearrangement uses TRBV15 and TRBJ1-3; D gene unclear. The source of this sequence is a man younger than 35 in good health. The CDR3 DNA reads as TGTGCCACCACCACGTCATCCGGAAACACCATATATTTT. The encoded protein is CATTTSSGNTIYF.